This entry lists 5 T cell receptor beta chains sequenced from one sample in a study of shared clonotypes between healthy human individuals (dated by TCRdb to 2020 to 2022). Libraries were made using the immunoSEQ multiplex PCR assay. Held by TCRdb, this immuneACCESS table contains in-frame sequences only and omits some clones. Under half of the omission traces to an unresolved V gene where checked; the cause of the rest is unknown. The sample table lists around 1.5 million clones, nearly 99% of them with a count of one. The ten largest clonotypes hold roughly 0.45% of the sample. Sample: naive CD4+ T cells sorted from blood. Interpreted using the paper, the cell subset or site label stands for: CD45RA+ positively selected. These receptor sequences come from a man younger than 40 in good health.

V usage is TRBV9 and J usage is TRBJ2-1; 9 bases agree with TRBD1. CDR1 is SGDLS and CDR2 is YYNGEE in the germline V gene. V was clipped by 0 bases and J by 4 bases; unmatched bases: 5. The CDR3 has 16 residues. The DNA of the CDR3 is TGTGCCAGCAGCGTAGCCCCCGGACAGGGGTACAATGAGCAGTTCTTC. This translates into CASSVAPGQGYNEQFF.

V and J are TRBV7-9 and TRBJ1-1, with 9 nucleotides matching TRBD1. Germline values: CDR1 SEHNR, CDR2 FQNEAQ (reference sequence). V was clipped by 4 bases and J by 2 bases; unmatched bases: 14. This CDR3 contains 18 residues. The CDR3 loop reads CASSSSSRQGVLNTEAFF. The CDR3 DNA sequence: TGTGCCAGCAGCTCCTCTTCGAGACAGGGGGTTCTTAACACTGAAGCTTTCTTT.

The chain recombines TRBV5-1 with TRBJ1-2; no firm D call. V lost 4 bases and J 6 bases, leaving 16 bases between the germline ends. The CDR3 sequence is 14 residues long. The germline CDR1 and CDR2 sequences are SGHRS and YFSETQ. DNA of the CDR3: TGCGCCAGCAGCCCTCTGTCGCCAGGAGATGGCTACACCTTC. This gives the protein CASSPLSPGDGYTF.

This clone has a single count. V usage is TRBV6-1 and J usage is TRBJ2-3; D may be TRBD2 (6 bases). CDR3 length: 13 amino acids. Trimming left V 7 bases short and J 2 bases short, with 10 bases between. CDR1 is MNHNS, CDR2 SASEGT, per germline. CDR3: CASTRGVTDTQYF. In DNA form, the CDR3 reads TGTGCCAGCACGCGGGGAGTCACAGATACGCAGTATTTT.

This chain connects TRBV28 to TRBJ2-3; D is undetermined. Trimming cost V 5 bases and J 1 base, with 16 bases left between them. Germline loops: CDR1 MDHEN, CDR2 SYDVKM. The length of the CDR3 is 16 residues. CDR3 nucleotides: TGTGCCAGCAGTCAGTCCTTTGTCCCTGGCACAGATACGCAGTATTTT. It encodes CASSQSFVPGTDTQYF.